Described below is a single TCR beta chain sequence and its context. Its antigen is unknown. This sample was taken from a study of cytomegalovirus exposure and HLA in healthy donors. Study-wide context: The approximately 110 validation repertoires used a platform that matched the one used for the approximately 690 first-cohort repertoires, as a later analysis reported.

Clones were read by immunoSEQ multiplex PCR, and TCRdb kept only the in-frame ones, dropping some. The repertoire includes about 130,000 clones, 89% of them detected once, and about 3.7% sits in the top ten. Study findings and constraints: In vitro data verified three CMV-associated chains as specific for CMV antigens. Reports credit the classifier with highly specific, highly sensitive diagnosis of cytomegalovirus status.

The donors were part of the 120-subject validation cohort, which stood apart from the approximately 670-subject first cohort. V shed 0 bases and J shed 8 bases, with 9 bases lying between them. This CDR3 contains 13 residues. Germline assignment: CDR1 SGHTS and CDR2 YDEGEE. This TCR came from a man aged 30-40 years in good health and CMV-seronegative. The chain joins TRBV5-8 to TRBJ2-1, with a tentative D call TRBD1 (6 bases). The sample consisted of PBMCs. CDR3 in DNA: TGTGCCAGCAGCTTGGTACAGGGATATGAGCAGTTCTTC. Protein sequence: CASSLVQGYEQFF.